Listed below are T cell receptor beta chains from one sample, sequenced in a study of blood T cell repertoires in COVID-19. Profiling relied on immunoSEQ multiplex PCR, and the TCRdb table lists in-frame clones only, not all of them. This sample has roughly 270,000 clones; approximately 78% occur once, and the top ten carry over 4%. The sequencing sample was made of PBMCs or T cells enriched from blood (not recorded which). The receptors come from a man aged 40-49 years who had been exposed to COVID-19. CDR3s include the opening cysteine and the closing phenylalanine or tryptophan. D genes are given only for firm matches. Clone size is given for some rows only: seen once, a few or many times, or a class if the clone is expanded.

TRBV5-4	.	.	TRBJ1-6	TGTGCCAGCAATGCAGTCAATTCACCCCTCCACTTT	CASNAVNSPLHF
TRBV12-5	.	.	TRBJ1-4	TGTGCTAGTTCTCTGGAGTCGGTTCAGAAACTGTTTTTT	CASSLESVQKLFF
TRBV7-8	.	.	TRBJ2-6	TGTGCCAGCCGCGGCGGGACAGCAAACTCTGGGGCCAACGTCCTGACTTTC	CASRGGTANSGANVLTF
TRBV7-9	.	.	TRBJ1-1	TGTGCCAGCAGCTTCGGGAACACTGAAGCTTTCTTT	CASSFGNTEAFF
TRBV6-1	.	.	TRBJ2-1	TGTGCCAGCAGTGAAGTCACTTTCTACAATGAGCAGTTCTTC	CASSEVTFYNEQFF
TRBV29-1	few	.	TRBJ2-2	TGCAGCGTTACGCTAAGCGGGCTCGGGTCCGGGGAGCTGTTTTTT	CSVTLSGLGSGELFF
TRBV7-2	few	.	TRBJ1-5	TGTGCCAGCAGCTTATGGCAGTCAAATCAGCCCCAGCATTTT	CASSLWQSNQPQHF
TRBV3-1/TRBV3-2	.	TRBD1	TRBJ2-1	TGTGCCAGCAGCCATCTGTTTGGACAGGGCCCTAATGAGCAGTTCTTC	CASSHLFGQGPNEQFF
TRBV9	.	TRBD2	TRBJ2-1	TGTGCCAGCAGCGTAGCTACCGGAGCGGGAGCGTACAATGAGCAGTTCTTC	CASSVATGAGAYNEQFF
TRBV5-1	.	TRBD1	TRBJ1-1	TGCGCCAGCAGCTTGGACAGGGGGGTGAACACTGAAGCTTTCTTT	CASSLDRGVNTEAFF
TRBV6-5	.	TRBD1	TRBJ1-5	TGTGCCAGCAGAACCGGACAGGGCATGGATCAGCCCCAGCATTTT	CASRTGQGMDQPQHF
TRBV25-1	.	.	TRBJ1-2	TGTGCCAGCAGTGAGGGGGCACTGACTGACGGCTACACCTTC	CASSEGALTDGYTF
TRBV6-5	few	TRBD1	TRBJ2-7	TGTGCCAGCAGCCCGGGACAGGGAACCTACGAGCAGTACTTC	CASSPGQGTYEQYF
TRBV29-1	.	.	TRBJ2-5	TGCAGCGTTGAAGGTGGCATCGTGACAGACCAAGAGACCCAGTACTTC	CSVEGGIVTDQETQYF